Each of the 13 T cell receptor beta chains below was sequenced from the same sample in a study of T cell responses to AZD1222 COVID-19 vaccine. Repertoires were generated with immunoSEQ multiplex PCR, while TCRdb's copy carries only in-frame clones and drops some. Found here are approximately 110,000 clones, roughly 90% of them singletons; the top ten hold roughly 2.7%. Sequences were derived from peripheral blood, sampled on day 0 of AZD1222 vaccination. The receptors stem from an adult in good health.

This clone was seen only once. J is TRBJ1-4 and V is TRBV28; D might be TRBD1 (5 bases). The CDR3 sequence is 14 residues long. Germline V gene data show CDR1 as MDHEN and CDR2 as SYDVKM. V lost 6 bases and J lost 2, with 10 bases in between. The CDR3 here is CASSPRQTNEKLFF. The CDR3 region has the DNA TGTGCCAGCAGCCCCAGACAGACTAATGAAAAACTGTTTTTT.

The CDR3 is CASSVRGASGNTIYF. The DNA of the CDR3 is TGTGCCAGCAGTGTTCGAGGGGCCTCTGGAAACACCATATATTTT. The chain has TRBV2 and TRBJ1-3; D perhaps matches TRBD1 (5 bases). The CDR3 covers 15 residues. Germline V gene data show CDR1 as SNHLY and CDR2 as FYNNEI. V lost 4 bases and J 0 bases, leaving 10 bases between the germline ends.

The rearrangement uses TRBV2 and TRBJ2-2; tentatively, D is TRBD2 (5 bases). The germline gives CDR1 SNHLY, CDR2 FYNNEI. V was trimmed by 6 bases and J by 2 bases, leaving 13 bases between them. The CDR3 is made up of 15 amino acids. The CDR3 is CASRLATLNTGELFF. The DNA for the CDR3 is TGTGCCAGCAGGTTAGCGACCCTTAACACCGGGGAGCTGTTTTTT.

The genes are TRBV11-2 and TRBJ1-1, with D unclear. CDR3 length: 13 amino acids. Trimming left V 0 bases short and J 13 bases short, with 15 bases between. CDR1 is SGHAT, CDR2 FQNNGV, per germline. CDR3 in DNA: TGTGCCAGCAGCTTAGATTCAAGGGCCGGGTTTTTCTTT. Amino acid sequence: CASSLDSRAGFFF. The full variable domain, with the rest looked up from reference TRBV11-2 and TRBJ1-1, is EAGVAQSPRYKIIEKRQSVAFWCNPISGHATLYWYQQILGQGPKLLIQFQNNGVVDDSQLPKDRFSAERLKGVDSTLKIQPAKLEDSAVYLCASSLDSRAGFFFGQGTRLTVV.

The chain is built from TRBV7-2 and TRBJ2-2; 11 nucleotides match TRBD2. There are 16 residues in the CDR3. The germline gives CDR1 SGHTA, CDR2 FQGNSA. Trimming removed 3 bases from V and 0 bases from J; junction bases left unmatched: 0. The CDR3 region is CASSLGLAANTGELFF. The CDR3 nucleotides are TGTGCCAGCAGCTTGGGACTAGCGGCGAACACCGGGGAGCTGTTTTTT.

CDR3 DNA sequence: TGTGCCAGCAGTTTGTCGGGGTGGTATGGCTACACCTTC. Protein: CASSLSGWYGYTF. The chain combines TRBV28 with TRBJ1-2; D ambiguous. This CDR3 has 13 residues. V lost 3 bases and J lost 5, with 10 bases in between. Germline CDR1 reads MDHEN; CDR2 reads SYDVKM.

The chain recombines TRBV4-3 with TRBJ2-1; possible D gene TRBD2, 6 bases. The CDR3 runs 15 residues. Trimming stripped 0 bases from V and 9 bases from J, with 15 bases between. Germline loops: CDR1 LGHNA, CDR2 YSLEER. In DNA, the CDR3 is TGCGCCAGCAGCCAAGACGTAGGCCTTAGCGGTGAGCAGTTCTTC. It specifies CASSQDVGLSGEQFF.

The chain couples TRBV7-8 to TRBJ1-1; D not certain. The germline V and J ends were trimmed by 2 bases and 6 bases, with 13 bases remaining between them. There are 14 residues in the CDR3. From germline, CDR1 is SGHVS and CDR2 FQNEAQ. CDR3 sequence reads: CASSLLSGSAEAFF. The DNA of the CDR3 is TGTGCCAGCAGCTTATTAAGTGGTTCGGCTGAAGCTTTCTTT.

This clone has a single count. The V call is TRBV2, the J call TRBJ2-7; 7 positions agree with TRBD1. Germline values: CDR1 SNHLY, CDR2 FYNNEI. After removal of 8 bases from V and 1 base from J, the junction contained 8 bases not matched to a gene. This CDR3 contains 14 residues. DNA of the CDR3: TGTGCCAGCGTCGGGACAGACAAGTCCTACGAGCAGTACTTC. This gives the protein CASVGTDKSYEQYF.

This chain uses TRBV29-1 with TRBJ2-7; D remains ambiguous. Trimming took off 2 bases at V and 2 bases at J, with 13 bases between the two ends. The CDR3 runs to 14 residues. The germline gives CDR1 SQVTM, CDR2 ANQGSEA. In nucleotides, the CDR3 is TGCAGCGTTGAACTAGAGACGGATACCTACGAGCAGTACTTC. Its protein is CSVELETDTYEQYF.

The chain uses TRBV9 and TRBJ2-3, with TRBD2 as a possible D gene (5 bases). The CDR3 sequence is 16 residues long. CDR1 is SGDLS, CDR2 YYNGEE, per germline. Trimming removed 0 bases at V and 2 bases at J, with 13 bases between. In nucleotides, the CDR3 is TGTGCCAGCAGCGTAGGTCCTAGCCTGACCACAGATACGCAGTATTTT. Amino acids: CASSVGPSLTTDTQYF.

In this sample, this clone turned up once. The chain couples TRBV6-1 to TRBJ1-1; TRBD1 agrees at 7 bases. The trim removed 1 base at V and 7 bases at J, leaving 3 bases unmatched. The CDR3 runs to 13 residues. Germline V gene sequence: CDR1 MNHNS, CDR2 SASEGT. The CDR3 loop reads CASSEEWDSEAFF. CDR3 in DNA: TGTGCCAGCAGTGAAGAGTGGGACAGTGAAGCTTTCTTT.

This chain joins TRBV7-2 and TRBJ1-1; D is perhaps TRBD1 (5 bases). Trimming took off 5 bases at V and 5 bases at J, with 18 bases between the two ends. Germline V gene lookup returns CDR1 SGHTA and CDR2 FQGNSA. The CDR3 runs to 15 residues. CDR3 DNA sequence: TGTGCCAGCAGCCCCACTGGGGCGCGGAGGACTGAAGCTTTCTTT. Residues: CASSPTGARRTEAFF.